Following are 19 T cell receptor beta chains from one sample sequenced in a study of cytomegalovirus exposure and HLA in healthy donors. PCR primers comprised 60 Vbeta and 13 Jbeta primers. Method: immunoSEQ multiplex PCR; TCRdb's copy keeps in-frame clones and lacks some. Of about 140,000 clones in the sample, around 65% are singletons; the top ten hold around 6%. The sequencing sample was made of PBMCs. The receptors were sampled from a woman aged 55 to 70 in good health and CMV-seronegative.

This clone was recorded once. V gene TRBV9 combines with J gene TRBJ1-3; perhaps TRBD1 as D (6 bases). Per germline, CDR1 SGDLS and CDR2 YYNGEE. V dropped 0 bases and J dropped 4 bases, with 17 bases sitting between them. This CDR3 contains 17 residues. CDR3 sequence: CASSVATRQGPGNTIYF. CDR3 nucleotide sequence: TGTGCCAGCAGCGTAGCTACACGGCAGGGGCCGGGAAACACCATATATTTT.

The chain has TRBV6-4 and TRBJ2-1; D might be TRBD2 (7 bases). V lost 4 bases and J 7 bases, leaving 14 bases between the germline ends. Looked up from germline, CDR1 is MRHNA and CDR2 is SNTAGT. There are 14 residues in the CDR3. CDR3 region: CASSVRAGANEQFF. CDR3 coding DNA: TGTGCCAGCAGTGTGAGGGCGGGGGCAAATGAGCAGTTCTTC.

The chain recombines TRBV2 with TRBJ2-2, with D tentatively TRBD1 (5 bases). Trimming stripped 7 bases from V and 1 base from J, with 10 bases between. CDR1 is SNHLY and CDR2 is FYNNEI in the germline V gene. The CDR3 is 14 amino acids. CDR3 nucleotides: TGTGCCAGCAAGGCAGGGATGAACACCGGGGAGCTGTTTTTT. Protein sequence: CASKAGMNTGELFF.

The V gene is TRBV5-1, the J gene TRBJ2-7, with 8 bases aligning to TRBD1. In germline, CDR1 is SGHRS, CDR2 YFSETQ. Unmatched junction bases numbered 15, after V lost 0 bases and J lost 4 bases. The CDR3 loop spans 18 amino acids. CDR3 bases: TGCGCCAGCAGCTTGGGGCTGACAGGGGCGATGGACGGGTACGAGCAGTACTTC. Its protein is CASSLGLTGAMDGYEQYF.

This clone was seen a few times. The chain recombines TRBV7-3 with TRBJ1-1; D might be TRBD1 (6 bases). V shed 4 bases and J shed 2 bases, with 17 bases lying between them. This CDR3 contains 16 residues. Germline V gives CDR1 SGHTA, CDR2 FQGTGA. The DNA for the CDR3 is TGTGCCAGCAGCTCCCAAGGGGGACGGAGTAACACTGAAGCTTTCTTT. This gives the protein CASSSQGGRSNTEAFF.

This clone was counted between two and nine times. CDR3 loop: CASPRRLAGGPSRGNEQFF. The CDR3 DNA reads as TGTGCCAGCCCCCGACGACTAGCGGGGGGCCCCAGTCGAGGCAATGAGCAGTTCTTC. The chain links TRBV6-4 to TRBJ2-1, with 13 bases aligning to TRBD2. Germline CDR1 is MRHNA and CDR2 is SNTAGT. This CDR3 contains 19 residues. The ends lost 8 bases at V and 6 bases at J; junction bases unmatched: 19.

V usage is TRBV2 and J usage is TRBJ2-2, with 8 bases matching TRBD1. CDR3 length: 15 residues. V was pared by 7 bases and J by 2 bases, with 6 bases of the junction left unmatched. Germline values: CDR1 SNHLY, CDR2 FYNNEI. CDR3 residues: CASMTGDQNTGELFF. In DNA form, the CDR3 reads TGTGCCAGCATGACAGGGGACCAAAACACCGGGGAGCTGTTTTTT.

This clone was counted a few times. The chain recombines TRBV7-3 with TRBJ2-3, with a possible D match to TRBD1 (5 bases). V was trimmed by 3 bases and J by 2 bases, leaving 12 bases between them. In germline, CDR1 is SGHTA, CDR2 FQGTGA. The CDR3 is 15 amino acids. CDR3 DNA sequence: TGTGCCAGCAGCTTTCGTTCAGGGAACACAGATACGCAGTATTTT. Protein sequence: CASSFRSGNTDTQYF.

The count of this clone is one. V gene TRBV5-1 combines with J gene TRBJ1-2, with 9 nucleotides matching TRBD1. V was clipped by 4 bases and J by 8 bases; unmatched bases: 15. The CDR3 covers 16 residues. The V gene's germline CDR1 is SGHRS and CDR2 YFSETQ. The CDR3: CASSGTGQKWEGGYTF. CDR3 DNA sequence: TGCGCCAGCAGCGGGACAGGGCAAAAGTGGGAGGGCGGCTACACCTTC.

J is TRBJ1-1 and V is TRBV27; TRBD1 matches at 8 bases. V lost 5 bases and J lost 1; bases outside the gene matches: 9. This CDR3 has 16 residues. Looked up from germline, CDR1 is MNHEY and CDR2 is SMNVEV (reference sequence). The CDR3 sequence is CASSPMTGERNTEAFF. The CDR3 coding sequence is TGTGCCAGCAGTCCGATGACAGGGGAAAGGAACACTGAAGCTTTCTTT.

The chain carries TRBV4-3 and TRBJ1-2; 8 bases map to TRBD1. From germline, CDR1 is LGHNA and CDR2 YSLEER. V was pared by 3 bases and J by 4 bases, with 7 bases of the junction left unmatched. The CDR3 runs to 15 residues. The CDR3, as DNA: TGCGCCAGCAGCCACGCGGACAGGGACCTCTATGGCTACACCTTC. Amino acid sequence: CASSHADRDLYGYTF.

In its sample, this clone was seen once. This chain links TRBV19 with TRBJ1-2, with D possibly matching TRBD1 (5 bases). V lost 6 bases to trimming and J lost 2 bases, with 10 bases between them. This CDR3 comprises 13 residues. CDR1 and CDR2 from the germline V gene are LNHDA and SQIVND (reference sequence). The CDR3 here is CASSWGENYGYTF. In DNA, the CDR3 is TGTGCCAGTAGCTGGGGGGAAAACTATGGCTACACCTTC.

CDR3 region: CASSPLAGSTDTQYF. CDR3 nucleotides: TGTGCCAGCAGCCCTCTAGCGGGGAGCACAGATACGCAGTATTTT. The rearrangement joins TRBV7-2 to TRBJ2-3, with 9 nucleotides matching TRBD2. Germline trimming cut 5 bases from V and 0 bases from J; bases unmatched to any gene: 3. The CDR3 runs 15 residues. Germline assignment: CDR1 SGHTA and CDR2 FQGNSA.

The V call is TRBV29-1, the J call TRBJ2-7; weak D call: TRBD2 (6 bases). Trimming pared 4 bases from V and 3 bases from J, leaving 25 bases between. The germline V gene has CDR1 SQVTM and CDR2 ANQGSEA. This CDR3 spans 17 amino acids. The DNA for the CDR3 is TGCAGCGTTGTTTTCCCCAAAATCTCCGGCGGGGTCTACGAGCAGTACTTC. This sequence encodes CSVVFPKISGGVYEQYF.

The chain employs TRBV9 and TRBJ2-3; tentatively, D is TRBD2 (5 bases). Germline loops: CDR1 SGDLS, CDR2 YYNGEE. The V gene lost 0 bases and the J gene lost 5 bases, with 13 bases spanning the gap. The CDR3 has 15 residues. CDR3 nucleotide sequence: TGTGCCAGCAGCGTAGGTGCTGGAGGTGGAGATACGCAGTATTTT. Residues: CASSVGAGGGDTQYF. Combining the CDR3 with reference TRBV9 and TRBJ2-3 gives the whole variable domain DSGVTQTPKHLITATGQRVTLRCSPRSGDLSVYWYQQSLDQGLQFLIQYYNGEERAKGNILERFSAQQFPDLHSELNLSSLELGDSALYFCASSVGAGGGDTQYFGPGTRLTVL.

This clone was seen just once. This chain uses TRBV7-2 with TRBJ1-2; the match to TRBD1 covers 7 bases. This CDR3 contains 15 residues. Trimming took 4 bases from V and 3 from J; bases not matched to a gene: 8. Per germline, CDR1 SGHTA and CDR2 FQGNSA. CDR3: CASSSSTGSDYGYTF. CDR3 in DNA: TGTGCCAGCAGCTCTTCGACAGGGAGCGACTATGGCTACACCTTC.

This chain joins TRBV7-8 and TRBJ1-1; possibly TRBD1 for D (6 bases). The V gene's germline CDR1 is SGHVS and CDR2 FQNEAQ. Trimming took 5 bases from V and 10 from J, leaving 14 bases between them. This CDR3 spans 12 amino acids. The CDR3 nucleotides read TGTGCCAGCAGCCCAAGGGACACGGGAGCTTTCTTT. Translating it yields CASSPRDTGAFF. Combining the CDR3 with reference TRBV7-8 and TRBJ1-1 gives the whole variable domain GAGVSQSPRYKVAKRGQDVALRCDPISGHVSLFWYQQALGQGPEFLTYFQNEAQLDKSGLPSDRFFAERPEGSVSTLKIQRTQQEDSAVYLCASSPRDTGAFFGQGTRLTVV.

This chain connects TRBV2 to TRBJ1-2; D remains unclear. The CDR3 spans 13 residues. The germline V gene has CDR1 SNHLY and CDR2 FYNNEI. V was cut by 4 bases and J by 3 bases, with 9 bases left in between. The CDR3 here is CASSADGDYGYTF. The CDR3 DNA sequence: TGTGCCAGCAGTGCAGACGGAGACTATGGCTACACCTTC.

The chain combines TRBV7-6 with TRBJ2-5; 10 bases fit TRBD2. The end of the DNA fits TRBJ2-7 better, so the J call may be wrong. Germline CDR1 is SGHVS and CDR2 is FNYEAQ. The CDR3 totals 20 residues. The CDR3 reads CASSLTHPRTSGATAYEQYF. Here the CDR3 DNA reads TGTGCCAGCAGCTTAACCCATCCCCGGACTAGCGGAGCTACTGCCTACGAGCAGTACTTC.